Below are 6 T cell receptor beta chains sequenced from a single sample in a study of T cell responses to AZD1222 COVID-19 vaccine. Only in-frame clones appear in the TCRdb table, and some are missing; sequencing was by immunoSEQ multiplex PCR. The table includes 100,000 to 150,000 clones, approximately 85% detected once. Sequenced here: peripheral blood, sampled on day 0 of AZD1222 vaccination. These receptors all come from an adult in good health.

The rearrangement links TRBV11-2 to TRBJ2-7, with 10 bases aligning to TRBD2. V was pared by 1 base and J by 4 bases, with 4 bases of the junction left unmatched. Germline CDR1 SGHAT, CDR2 FQNNGV. The CDR3 runs 15 residues. The CDR3 loop is CASSLAPLAGYEQYF. The CDR3 DNA follows: TGTGCCAGCAGCTTAGCCCCACTAGCGGGGTACGAGCAGTACTTC.

The CDR3: CASSPGDRNVNRAFF. DNA of the CDR3: TGTGCCAGCAGTCCTGGGGACAGGAATGTGAATAGAGCTTTCTTT. The rearrangement uses TRBV28 and TRBJ1-1; 8 bases map to TRBD1. V was pared by 5 bases and J by 10 bases, with 15 bases of the junction left unmatched. In germline, CDR1 is MDHEN, CDR2 SYDVKM. The CDR3 sequence is 15 residues long. Based on the CDR3 plus reference TRBV28 and TRBJ1-1, the full variable domain is DVKVTQSSRYLVKRTGEKVFLECVQDMDHENMFWYRQDPGLGLRLIYFSYDVKMKEKGDIPEGYSVSREKKERFSLILESASTNQTSMYLCASSPGDRNVNRAFFGQGTRLTVV.

The chain has TRBV28 and TRBJ1-3; D uncertain. Germline values: CDR1 MDHEN, CDR2 SYDVKM. This CDR3 has 13 residues. The V and J ends lost 2 bases and 2 bases respectively, with 4 bases between them. The CDR3, as DNA: TGTGCCAGCAGTTTAGTCGCTGGAAACACCATATATTTT. It yields the protein CASSLVAGNTIYF.

The chain has TRBV28 and TRBJ1-1, with TRBD1 matching 10 bases. Trimming removed 6 bases from V and 8 bases from J; junction bases left unmatched: 9. Looked up from germline, CDR1 is MDHEN and CDR2 is SYDVKM. CDR3 length: 14 amino acids. The CDR3 loop is CASSRDRGGVEAFF. The CDR3 DNA sequence: TGTGCCAGCAGCCGGGACAGGGGAGGGGTAGAAGCTTTCTTT.

The chain is built from TRBV29-1 and TRBJ2-2; tentative D call: TRBD2 (5 bases). Germline CDR1 is SQVTM and CDR2 is ANQGSEA. Trimming pared 7 bases from V and 6 bases from J, leaving 15 bases between. The CDR3 contains 13 residues. The CDR3 coding sequence is TGCAGCGCCTCGGACTTCCCCCCCGGGGAGCTGTTTTTT. This translates into CSASDFPPGELFF.

The J gene is TRBJ1-3, the V gene TRBV7-8; no clear D. CDR1 SGHVS and CDR2 FQNEAQ come from the germline V gene. The CDR3 covers 14 residues. Trimming took 1 base from V and 0 from J, leaving 4 bases between them. CDR3 protein: CASSLDLSGNTIYF. The CDR3 DNA is TGTGCCAGCAGCTTAGACCTCTCTGGAAACACCATATATTTT. The variable domain in full, with the rest retrieved from reference TRBV7-8 and TRBJ1-3, is GAGVSQSPRYKVAKRGQDVALRCDPISGHVSLFWYQQALGQGPEFLTYFQNEAQLDKSGLPSDRFFAERPEGSVSTLKIQRTQQEDSAVYLCASSLDLSGNTIYFGEGSWLTVV.